The 29 T cell receptor beta chains below all came from one sample that was sequenced in a study of Ad26.COV2.S vaccination and SARS-CoV-2 variants. Sequencing was performed with immunoSEQ multiplex PCR; in TCRdb, only in-frame clones are kept and a portion is missing. This table holds under 400,000 clones, more than 75% found once. The treatment is: about 20 received Ad26.COV2.S at low or high dose, single or two shots; about 5 received placebo; per-sample allocation not given. The investigators took samples on day 63 after the first vaccine or placebo injection. The specimen comprised peripheral blood, sampled in a trial of Ad26.COV2.S vaccine versus placebo. Receptors were obtained from a person aged 18-65 years who received the Ad26.COV2.S COVID-19 vaccine or a placebo.

The J gene is TRBJ1-2, the V gene TRBV6-5; no clear D. With 0 bases removed from V and 4 bases from J, the gap between germline ends came to 9 bases. The CDR3 contains 14 residues. From germline, CDR1 is MNHEY and CDR2 SVGAGI. The CDR3, as DNA: TGTGCCAGCAGTTACTCGCGGGTCTTCTATGGCTACACCTTC. This translates into CASSYSRVFYGYTF.

V is TRBV4-1 and J is TRBJ1-1; possibly TRBD1 for D (6 bases). V was clipped by 2 bases and J by 4 bases, with 23 bases between them. Per the germline V gene, CDR1 is MGHRA and CDR2 is YSYEKL. The CDR3 contains 18 residues. The DNA of the CDR3 is TGCGCCAGCAGCCAACCTCCGGAGCTCAGGGGTATAGGCACTGAAGCTTTCTTT. The encoded protein is CASSQPPELRGIGTEAFF.

The chain joins TRBV5-1 to TRBJ1-1, with D unclear. CDR1 is SGHRS, CDR2 YFSETQ, per germline. V lost 2 bases and J lost 7, with 12 bases in between. This CDR3 comprises 13 residues. The CDR3 reads CASSLLRKDEAFF. CDR3 sequence (DNA): TGCGCCAGCAGCTTATTGAGGAAAGATGAAGCTTTCTTT.

V usage is TRBV21-1 and J usage is TRBJ1-5; no DNA check was done on the table's D call, TRBD1. TRBV21-1 is listed as a pseudogene. CDR3 size: 15 residues. CDR3 sequence reads: CASSTQGASDRPQHF. The CDR3 region has the DNA TGTGCCAGCAGCACACAGGGGGCTAGCGATCGGCCCCAGCATTTT.

Worth noting for this clone: Other nucleotide sequences in the sample specify the same CDR3. The V call is TRBV19, the J call TRBJ1-3, with D perhaps matching TRBD1 (5 bases). Trimming shortened V by 4 bases and J by 3 bases, and 7 bases separated the two germline ends. The CDR3 is 13 amino acids. CDR1 and CDR2 from the germline V gene are LNHDA and SQIVND (reference sequence). CDR3 sequence (DNA): TGTGCCAGTAGTACCGACAGTGGAAACACCATATATTTT. This codes for CASSTDSGNTIYF.

This clone has just one count. CDR3 protein: CASSQLGVSEQFF. CDR3 nucleotide sequence: TGCGCCAGCAGCCAATTAGGGGTAAGCGAGCAGTTCTTC. V is TRBV4-1 and J is TRBJ2-1, with D tentatively TRBD1 (5 bases). Trimming removed 2 bases from V and 10 bases from J, with 12 bases in between. The CDR3 has 13 amino acids. The germline CDR1 and CDR2 sequences are MGHRA and YSYEKL.

The chain employs TRBV4-1 and TRBJ2-4; the D call may be TRBD1 or TRBD2 (5 bases each). The CDR3 totals 15 residues. The germline CDR1 and CDR2 sequences are MGHRA and YSYEKL. The V end lost 1 base, the J end lost 8 bases, and 15 bases lay between the germline ends. The CDR3 DNA sequence: TGCGCCAGCAGCCAAGTTAACCGGGACGACGACATTCAGTACTTC. Protein: CASSQVNRDDDIQYF.

The chain has TRBV5-6 and TRBJ2-1; 10 nucleotides agree with TRBD2. CDR3 length: 16 amino acids. Germline values: CDR1 SGHDT, CDR2 YYEEEE. Trimming took 4 bases from V and 4 from J; bases not matched to a gene: 8. CDR3 sequence reads: CASSTRSGGPYNEQFF. In DNA, the CDR3 is TGTGCCAGCAGCACGCGTAGCGGGGGGCCGTACAATGAGCAGTTCTTC.

This clone was counted a few times. The V and J genes are TRBV24-1 and TRBJ1-6; 7 bases map to TRBD1. CDR1 and CDR2 from the germline V gene are KGHDR and SFDVKD. J gave up 10 bases and V 11 bases, and 4 bases lay outside the gene matches. The CDR3 totals 11 residues. The CDR3 protein is CAITGESPLHF. The CDR3 DNA is TGTGCCATTACAGGGGAATCACCCCTCCACTTT.

The rearrangement joins TRBV27 to TRBJ1-2; D unresolved. There are 16 residues in the CDR3. Between the trimmed V and J ends, which lost 2 bases and 0 bases, there was a span of 13 bases. In germline, CDR1 is MNHEY, CDR2 SMNVEV (reference sequence). The CDR3 spells CASSLGRQWTNYGYTF. CDR3 nucleotide sequence: TGTGCCAGCAGTTTAGGACGGCAGTGGACTAACTATGGCTACACCTTC.

The rearrangement joins TRBV7-9 to TRBJ2-7; D gene ambiguous. The CDR3 length is 15 residues. The V and J ends lost 1 base and 0 bases respectively, with 10 bases between them. CDR1 is SEHNR, CDR2 FQNEAQ, per germline (reference sequence). The CDR3 reads CASSLGAGISYEQYF. CDR3 bases: TGTGCCAGCAGCTTAGGGGCAGGCATCTCCTACGAGCAGTACTTC.

This chain connects TRBV5-1 to TRBJ2-7; 10 positions match TRBD1. The V gene end was trimmed by 4 bases and the J gene end by 4 bases; junction bases not matched to a gene: 8. Germline CDR1 and CDR2: SGHRS and YFSETQ. The CDR3 extends over 15 amino acids. The CDR3 is CASSNPGTGVYEQYF. For the CDR3, the DNA is TGCGCCAGCAGCAACCCCGGGACAGGGGTTTACGAGCAGTACTTC.

This clone was picked up a small number of times. The gene calls are TRBV5-4 and TRBJ1-6; TRBD1 might be the D (6 bases). Between the trimmed V and J ends, which lost 4 bases and 1 base, there was a span of 21 bases. This CDR3 contains 19 residues. Germline lookup yields CDR1 SGHNT and CDR2 YYREEE (reference sequence). The CDR3 coding sequence is TGTGCCAGCAGCCAAAATGCCCCAGGGGAGTGGTCCTATAATTCACCCCTCCACTTT. Amino acids: CASSQNAPGEWSYNSPLHF.

This chain links TRBV9 with TRBJ2-1; TRBD2 agrees at 7 bases. This CDR3 comprises 15 residues. J lost 7 bases, V lost 3 bases, and 10 bases had no gene match. Germline CDR1 reads SGDLS; CDR2 reads YYNGEE. CDR3 sequence reads: CASSAVLAVGNEQFF. CDR3 coding DNA: TGTGCCAGCAGCGCCGTTCTAGCGGTAGGGAATGAGCAGTTCTTC.

This chain links TRBV12-3 or TRBV12-4 with TRBJ2-1; D is perhaps TRBD1 (5 bases). The CDR3 totals 13 residues. V lost 1 base and J lost 7, with 8 bases in between. CDR3 region: CASSLVAGNEQFF. DNA of the CDR3: TGTGCCAGCAGTTTAGTGGCAGGGAATGAGCAGTTCTTC.

The chain uses TRBV5-4 and TRBJ2-3, with 7 positions matching TRBD1. This CDR3 is built from 13 residues. Germline CDR1 and CDR2: SGHNT and YYREEE (reference sequence). V was clipped by 4 bases and J by 4 bases; unmatched bases: 3. The CDR3 reads CASSQQGADTQYF. For the CDR3, the DNA is TGTGCCAGCAGCCAGCAGGGGGCAGATACGCAGTATTTT.

V is TRBV6-4 and J is TRBJ2-1; TRBD2 aligns across 11 bases. There are 15 residues in the CDR3. Trimming cost V 0 bases and J 6 bases; bases outside gene matches: 1. The V gene's germline CDR1 is MRHNA and CDR2 SNTAGT. The CDR3, as DNA: TGTGCCAGCAGTGACTCCCTAGCGGGGGGCAATGAGCAGTTCTTC. Protein product: CASSDSLAGGNEQFF.

This clone was detected only once. The V and J genes are TRBV9 and TRBJ2-7; D could derive from TRBD1 or TRBD2 (5 bases each). The V gene lost 2 bases and the J gene lost 1 base, with 10 bases spanning the gap. The CDR3 totals 14 residues. The germline CDR1 and CDR2 sequences are SGDLS and YYNGEE. This CDR3 is CASSVRDGSYEQYF. The CDR3 nucleotides are TGTGCCAGCAGCGTCCGGGACGGATCCTACGAGCAGTACTTC.

The chain uses TRBV15 and TRBJ2-2, with 7 bases identical to TRBD1. Germline lookup yields CDR1 LNHNV and CDR2 YYDKDF (reference sequence). V lost 4 bases, J lost 3 bases, and 8 bases stayed unmatched. The CDR3 runs to 16 residues. CDR3 sequence (DNA): TGTGCCACCAGCACAGACAGGGCTGTAGACACCGGGGAGCTGTTTTTT. Amino acid sequence: CATSTDRAVDTGELFF.

V and J are TRBV10-1 and TRBJ1-5; TRBD1 matches 8 bases. With V trimmed by 6 bases and J by 4 bases, 14 bases remained unmatched. There are 17 residues in the CDR3. Looked up from germline, CDR1 is WNHNN and CDR2 is SYGVQD (reference sequence). CDR3 residues: CASRRVRDRCSNQPQHF. The CDR3 coding sequence is TGCGCCAGCAGGAGGGTCCGGGACAGGTGTTCGAATCAGCCCCAGCATTTT.

The chain combines TRBV9 with TRBJ2-1, with 7 bases lining up with TRBD2. V lost 3 bases and J lost 0; bases outside the gene matches: 9. From germline, CDR1 is SGDLS and CDR2 YYNGEE. The CDR3 has 17 amino acids. The CDR3 sequence is CASSGDSGARSYNEQFF. CDR3 nucleotide sequence: TGTGCCAGCAGCGGCGACAGCGGGGCCCGCTCCTACAATGAGCAGTTCTTC.

The chain employs TRBV11-1 and TRBJ1-6, with D possibly matching TRBD1 (6 bases). The germline CDR1 and CDR2 sequences are SGHAT and FQDESV (reference sequence). Trimming left V 5 bases short and J 7 bases short, with 12 bases between. CDR3 size: 14 residues. The CDR3 nucleotides read TGTGCCAGCAGCGCCGGTGGGGGCAATTCACCCCTCCACTTT. It is translated as CASSAGGGNSPLHF.

The chain links TRBV5-1 to TRBJ2-3; D perhaps matches TRBD1 (6 bases). The CDR3 sequence is 16 residues long. Germline values: CDR1 SGHRS, CDR2 YFSETQ. Trimming left V 2 bases short and J 2 bases short, with 15 bases between. The CDR3 sequence: CASSFRQESFTDTQYF. In DNA form, the CDR3 reads TGCGCCAGCAGCTTCCGACAGGAGAGCTTCACAGATACGCAGTATTTT.

The rearrangement links TRBV19 to TRBJ1-1; 9 positions match TRBD1. The CDR3 contains 14 residues. V dropped 7 bases and J dropped 5; count of bases not matched to a gene: 8. From germline, CDR1 is LNHDA and CDR2 SQIVND (reference sequence). The CDR3 sequence is CASINTGGSTEAFF. The CDR3 region has the DNA TGTGCCAGTATTAACACAGGGGGCTCAACTGAAGCTTTCTTT.

This rearrangement joins TRBV18 to TRBJ2-3, with a possible D match to TRBD1 (6 bases). CDR1 and CDR2 from the germline V gene are KGHSH and LQKENI. V lost 8 bases and J 3 bases, leaving 12 bases between the germline ends. The CDR3 is 13 residues long. The DNA of the CDR3 is TGTGCCAGCCACAGGGCTTCAACAGATACGCAGTATTTT. Protein product: CASHRASTDTQYF.

The chain combines TRBV6-6 with TRBJ1-2; the match to TRBD1 covers 7 bases. CDR1 MNHNY and CDR2 SVGAGI come from the germline V gene (reference sequence). V dropped 5 bases and J dropped 4; count of bases not matched to a gene: 4. The CDR3 totals 13 residues. CDR3 in DNA: TGTGCCAGCAGTGGGACAGATCTCTATGGCTACACCTTC. Its translation is CASSGTDLYGYTF.

This clone was found once. One end of the junction does not line up with germline, which may come from a read error. This sequence joins TRBV4-3 and TRBJ2-7; possible D gene TRBD1, 6 bases. Germline CDR1 is LGHNA and CDR2 is YSLEER. This CDR3 is 16 amino acids long. CDR3 DNA: TGCGCCAGCAGCTCAGACACAGGGTCTCCCTCCAACGAGCAGTACTTC. The encoded protein is CASSSDTGSPSNEQYF.

The count of this clone is one. This chain links TRBV19 with TRBJ1-4, with 7 bases identical to TRBD1. The CDR3 has 15 residues. Germline V gene data show CDR1 as LNHDA and CDR2 as SQIVND (reference sequence). V was pared by 5 bases and J by 5 bases, with 8 bases of the junction left unmatched. CDR3 DNA sequence: TGTGCCAGTAGTGCTTCCGGGACAGTCAATGAAAAACTGTTTTTT. It specifies CASSASGTVNEKLFF.

This chain uses TRBV6-7 with TRBJ1-1; possible D gene TRBD1, 6 bases. TRBV6-7 is identified as an open reading frame with a role that is uncertain. Trimming left V 11 bases short and J 6 bases short, with 19 bases between. The CDR3 is 13 residues long. The CDR3 reads CARGEGKGAEAFF. Here the CDR3 DNA reads TGTGCCCGTGGAGAGGGGAAGGGGGCTGAAGCTTTCTTT.